This entry features one TCR beta chain sequence. The data are from a study of blood T cell repertoires in COVID-19. Under the authors' procedure: It was from reference gene primer amplification that nucleated cell counts were estimated. Using immunoSEQ multiplex PCR, the repertoire was profiled, and TCRdb retains in-frame clones only, with some absent. That table gives V, J and clone size, and the DNA gave D and trimming. Altogether 300,000 to 400,000 clones are present, more than 75% being singletons, with the ten largest covering approximately 3.5%. CDR1 is SGHRS and CDR2 is YFSETQ in the germline V gene. This CDR3 has 14 residues. V shed 0 bases and J shed 8 bases, with 11 bases lying between them.

The rearrangement uses TRBV5-1 and TRBJ1-4, with D hard to call. The source is a woman between 18 and 29 years old who had recovered from COVID-19. Specimen: peripheral blood. CDR3 in amino acids: CASSLVAGGEKLFF. CDR3 DNA sequence: TGCGCCAGCAGCTTGGTGGCAGGTGGGGAAAAACTGTTTTTT.